The T cell receptor beta chain under discussion was sequenced for a study of blood T cell repertoires in COVID-19. Study context: Samples of COVID-19 (acute and convalescent) were obtained from the United States, Italy and Spain. PBMCs, B-cell-depleted T cells, or T cells were the source of the cDNA or gDNA that made up the material.

J gave up 7 bases and V 7 bases, and 9 bases lay outside the gene matches. The CDR3 covers 14 residues. CDR1 is MNHEY, CDR2 SVGAGI, per germline. Original processing notes: Nucleated cell counts were estimated from reference gene primer amplification. The data were produced by immunoSEQ multiplex PCR, yet TCRdb's version contains in-frame clones alone and is incomplete. V and J calls and clone size are those listed in that table; D and trimming were worked out from the DNA. The sample contains some 91,000 clones, roughly 80% of which appear only once. The specimen was peripheral blood. The TCR sequence derives from a human donor in a cohort sampled during active COVID-19. The chain is built from TRBV6-5 and TRBJ1-2; TRBD1 aligns across 10 bases. CDR3 in amino acids: CASTPGRTGGGYTF. As DNA, the CDR3 is TGTGCCAGCACTCCGGGACGGACAGGGGGTGGCTACACCTTC.